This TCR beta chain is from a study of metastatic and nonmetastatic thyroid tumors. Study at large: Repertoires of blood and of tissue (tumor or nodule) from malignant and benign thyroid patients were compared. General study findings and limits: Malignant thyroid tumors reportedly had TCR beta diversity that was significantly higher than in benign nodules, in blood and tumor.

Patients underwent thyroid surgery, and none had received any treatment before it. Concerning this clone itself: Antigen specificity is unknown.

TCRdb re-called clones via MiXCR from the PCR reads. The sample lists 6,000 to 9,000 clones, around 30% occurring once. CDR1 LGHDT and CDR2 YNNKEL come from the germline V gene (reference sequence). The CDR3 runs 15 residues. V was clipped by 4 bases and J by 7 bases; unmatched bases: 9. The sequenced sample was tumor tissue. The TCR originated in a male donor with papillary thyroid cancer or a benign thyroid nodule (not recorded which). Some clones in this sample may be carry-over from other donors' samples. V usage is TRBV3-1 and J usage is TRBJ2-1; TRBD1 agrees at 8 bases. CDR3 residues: CASSPGTGLKNEQFF. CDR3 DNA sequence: TGTGCCAGCAGCCCCGGGACAGGTCTGAAAAATGAGCAGTTCTTC.